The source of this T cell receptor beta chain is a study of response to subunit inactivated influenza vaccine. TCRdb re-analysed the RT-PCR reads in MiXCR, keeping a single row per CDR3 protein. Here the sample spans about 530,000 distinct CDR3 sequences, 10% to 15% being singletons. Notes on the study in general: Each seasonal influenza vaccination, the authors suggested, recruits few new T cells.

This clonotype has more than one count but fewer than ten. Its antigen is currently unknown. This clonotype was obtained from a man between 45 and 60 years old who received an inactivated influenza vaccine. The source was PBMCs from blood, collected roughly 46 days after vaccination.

CDR3 in amino acids: CASSSNLEEKLFF. The CDR3, as DNA: TGTGCCAGCAGCTCAAACTTGGAGGAAAAACTGTTTTTT. V gene TRBV7-9 combines with J gene TRBJ1-4; D is undetermined. This CDR3 is 13 amino acids long. Trimming took off 4 bases at V and 8 bases at J, with 11 bases between the two ends. Germline lookup yields CDR1 SEHNR and CDR2 FQNEAQ (reference sequence). Full variable domain (outside the CDR3, taken from reference TRBV7-9 and TRBJ1-4): DTGVSQNPRHKITKRGQNVTFRCDPISEHNRLYWYRQTLGQGPEFLTYFQNEAQLEKSRLLSDRFSAERPKGSFSTLEIQRTEQGDSAMYLCASSSNLEEKLFFGSGTQLSVL.